One TCR beta chain is described in this entry. The clone's antigen remains unknown. Per-base quality was not reported, and no clone a single base away is much larger than it. CDR1 is given as SQVTM and CDR2 as ANQGSEA, both from the germline V gene. V is cut by 3 bases and J by 1 base, and the space between the germline ends is 24 bases. The CDR3, from cysteine to phenylalanine, totals 18 residues. The entry retains the CDR3 DNA only, 54 bases that are in frame from base 1. The sample is drawn from a study of pediatric ulcerative colitis (dated by TCRdb to the late 2010s). Regarding the complete study: Of the ulcerative colitis patients, 7 or 8 had pancolitis and two had left-sided colitis, and histology in every patient was consistent with ulcerative colitis. Using the Pediatric Ulcerative Colitis Activity Index, a couple of patients were classed as having mild disease, four as having moderate disease and three as having acute severe colitis. From nine newly diagnosed, treatment-naive pediatric ulcerative colitis patients and a few non-IBD control children, paired blood and rectal samples were collected.

No immunosuppressive medication had been given to the ulcerative colitis patients before the diagnostic colonoscopy. A blood sample was obtained concurrently with the colonoscopy. The Wizard kit (Promega) was used to extract genomic DNA from blood and intestinal samples. Paper-wide results and their limitations: Repertoires were derived from total lymphocyte DNA, so rare subsets such as regulatory T cells may have patterns not reflected. Significantly higher autologous blood-rectal clonal overlap was found in ulcerative colitis patients than in controls, which suggested increased T cell trafficking to inflamed tissue. A couple of rectal CDR3 clonotypes were detected in all ulcerative colitis patients and were not detected in any of the controls. The healthy control group was small, with only four individuals. Controls, mild-moderate and acute severe colitis patients were separated by rectal repertoire features, and reduced rectal diversity due to clonal expansions was observed in acute severe colitis. A couple of patients' blood samples yielded substantially fewer templates for technical reasons and were excluded from blood-rectal overlap analysis.

Through the immunoSEQ TRB Survey service, multiplex V and J primers were used to amplify rearranged CDR3 beta regions from genomic DNA. To keep depth equal across samples, survey-level sequencing depth of up to 500,000 reads per sample was applied. The libraries were purified and pooled, then sequenced using Illumina technology. On the study's bioinformatics: Productive clonality, sample overlap, pairwise scatters, CDR3 beta length, V/D/J gene usage and productiveness were all assessed with the immunoSEQ online tools. Alongside Shannon and Simpson indices, calculated diversity was computed as the number of unique rearrangements divided by total templates, multiplied by 100. Principal component analysis was performed on Z-score normalized data with the R prcomp function and the ggbiplot package. Morisita's index was used to measure clonal overlap between blood and rectum within each subject. The table comes from immuneACCESS by way of TCRdb, which keeps in-frame sequences with V and J called. Part of the clones is missing from these tables; in studies checked, under half for an unresolved V gene and the rest for unknown reasons. V and J calls and clone size are copied from that table; D and trimming were computed from the DNA. This sample gives 59,000 or so clones in total; just over 75% of them show up just once. Around 5.3% of the sample is in the top ten clones.

The chain is assembled from TRBV29-1 and TRBJ1-1; TRBD1 is perhaps the D gene, given 5 matching bases. The sample comprised blood. This receptor was obtained from a boy aged 5-17 years with moderate ulcerative colitis. The bases read TGCAGCGTTGACCCGCTATGGGGCTTTGACACGCAGAACACTGAAGCTTTCTTT. Its protein product is CSVDPLWGFDTQNTEAFF.